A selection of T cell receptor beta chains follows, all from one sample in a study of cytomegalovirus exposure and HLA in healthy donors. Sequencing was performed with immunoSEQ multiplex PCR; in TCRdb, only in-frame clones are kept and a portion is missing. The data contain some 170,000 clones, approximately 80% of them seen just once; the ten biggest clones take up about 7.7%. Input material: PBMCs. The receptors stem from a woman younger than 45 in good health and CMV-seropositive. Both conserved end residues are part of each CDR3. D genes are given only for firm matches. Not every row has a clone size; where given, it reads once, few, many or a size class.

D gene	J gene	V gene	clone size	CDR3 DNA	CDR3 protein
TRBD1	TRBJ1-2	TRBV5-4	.	TGTGCCAGCAGCTTAAGGACAGGTTTTAACTATGGCTACACCTTC	CASSLRTGFNYGYTF
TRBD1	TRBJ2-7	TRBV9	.	TGTGCCAGCAGCGTAACAGGGGGCCCCCCCTACGAGCAGTACTTC	CASSVTGGPPYEQYF
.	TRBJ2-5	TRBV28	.	TGTGCCAGCAGTAACATGGGTTCGAGGGAGACCCAGTACTTC	CASSNMGSRETQYF
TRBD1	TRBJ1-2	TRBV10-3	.	TGTGCCATCAGTGAGTTACAACAGGGGGCGTCTGACTATGGCTACACCTTC	CAISELQQGASDYGYTF
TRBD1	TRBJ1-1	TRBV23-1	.	TGCGCCAGCAGTCGCAACCGGGACAGGGGGCGGGACACTGAAGCTTTCTTT	CASSRNRDRGRDTEAFF
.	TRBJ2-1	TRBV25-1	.	TGTGCCAGCCTTAGTGGTAGAGGTGATGAGCAGTTCTTC	CASLSGRGDEQFF
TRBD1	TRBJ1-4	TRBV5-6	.	TGTGCCAGCAGCAACGGACAGGGAACAAATGAAAAACTGTTTTTT	CASSNGQGTNEKLFF
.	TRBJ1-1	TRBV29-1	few	TGCAGCGCGACAGCTAACACTGAAGCTTTCTTT	CSATANTEAFF
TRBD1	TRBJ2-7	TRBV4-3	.	TGCGCCAGCAGCCCCGGACAGGGGTCCTACGAGCAGTACTTC	CASSPGQGSYEQYF
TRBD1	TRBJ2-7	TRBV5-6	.	TGTGCCAGCAGCTTTTTTACAGGGGGCCCCTGGGAGCAGTACTTC	CASSFFTGGPWEQYF
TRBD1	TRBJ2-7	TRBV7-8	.	TGTGCCAGCAGCTTATTTGTGACAGGGCCCTACGAGCAGTACTTC	CASSLFVTGPYEQYF
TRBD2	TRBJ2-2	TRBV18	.	TGTGCCAGCTCACCACTTGGGACTAGCGGGGGCACCGGGGAGCTGTTTTTT	CASSPLGTSGGTGELFF
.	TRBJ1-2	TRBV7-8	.	TGTGCCAGCAGCCCTAGGCAGACTAACTATGGCTACACCTTC	CASSPRQTNYGYTF
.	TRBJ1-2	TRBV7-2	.	TGTGCCAGCAGCTTAGCAGTGGCGGGCTATGGCTACACCTTC	CASSLAVAGYGYTF
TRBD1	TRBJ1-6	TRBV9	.	TGTGCCAGCAGCCTCCACCGGACAGGTGGTTCACCCCTCCACTTT	CASSLHRTGGSPLHF
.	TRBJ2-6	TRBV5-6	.	TGTGCCAGCAGCTTGGTGATCCTGAGCTCTGGGGCCAACGTCCTGACTTTC	CASSLVILSSGANVLTF
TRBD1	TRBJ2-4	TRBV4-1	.	TGCGCCAGCAGCCAACCTCTCAGGACAGGGGGCGCGGGTGTCAAAAACATTCAGTACTTC	CASSQPLRTGGAGVKNIQYF
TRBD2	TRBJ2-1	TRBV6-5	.	TGTGCCAGCAGTTACTGGACGGGGGGCAATGAGCAGTTCTTC	CASSYWTGGNEQFF
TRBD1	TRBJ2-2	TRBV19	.	TGTGCCAGTAACAACAGGGGGCTGGTCGGGGAGCTGTTTTTT	CASNNRGLVGELFF
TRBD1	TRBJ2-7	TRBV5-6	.	TGTGCCAGCAGCTATTATGACAGGGGGGCCTACGAGCAGTACTTC	CASSYYDRGAYEQYF
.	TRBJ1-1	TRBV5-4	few	TGTGCCAGCAGCTCCCCTACAGGGTCCCACGAAGCTTTCTTT	CASSSPTGSHEAFF
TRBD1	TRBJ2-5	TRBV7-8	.	TGTGCCAGCAGCAAGTCAGGGGGCTCCCAAGAGACCCAGTACTTC	CASSKSGGSQETQYF
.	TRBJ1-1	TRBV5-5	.	TGTGCCAGCAGCTTGGCTGCGGTCTCTGGCACTGAAGCTTTCTTT	CASSLAAVSGTEAFF
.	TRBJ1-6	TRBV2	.	TGTGCCAGCAGTGAAGGCCGGGCAGGGGAGTCCTATAATTCACCCCTCCACTTT	CASSEGRAGESYNSPLHF
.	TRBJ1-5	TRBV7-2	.	TGTGCCAGCAGCTTTGGGCAGGGCCCCAATCAGCCCCAGCATTTT	CASSFGQGPNQPQHF
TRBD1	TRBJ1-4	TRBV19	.	TGTGCCAGTAGTATTATGACAGGGAGGAATGAAAAACTGTTTTTT	CASSIMTGRNEKLFF
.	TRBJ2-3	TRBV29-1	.	TGCAGCGTTGACGGGACTAGCAGGGGGCCTAGCACAGATACGCAGTATTTT	CSVDGTSRGPSTDTQYF
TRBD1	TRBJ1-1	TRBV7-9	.	TGTTCCAGCAGCTCAGGGGGCGGCACTTTCTTT	CSSSSGGGTFF
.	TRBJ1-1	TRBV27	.	TGTGCCAGCAGTTCCAGGACTGAAGCTTTCTTT	CASSSRTEAFF